A single sample is the source of the 12 T cell receptor beta chains below, sequenced in a study of lymphopenia after photon versus proton radiotherapy. TCRdb keeps only in-frame clones here, not all; method: immunoSEQ multiplex PCR. The data hold about 16,000 clones, with roughly nine tenths observed a single time. The material sequenced was peripheral blood, taken from a patient treated with proton-based radiotherapy. Receptors originate from a woman aged 55 to 70 with cholangiocarcinoma. Some clones in this sample may be carry-over from other donors' samples.

The chain employs TRBV4-1 and TRBJ2-1, with 7 nucleotides matching TRBD1. V shed 4 bases and J 6 bases; nucleotides not matched to a gene: 6. The germline V gene has CDR1 MGHRA and CDR2 YSYEKL. The CDR3 runs 14 residues. The DNA for the CDR3 is TGCGCCAGCAGCCTTATCCGGGACAGCAATGAGCAGTTCTTC. Translated, it gives CASSLIRDSNEQFF.

The genes are TRBV2 and TRBJ2-3; a weak D match, TRBD1 (6 bases). The CDR3 length is 15 residues. Trimming cost V 7 bases and J 7 bases, with 21 bases left between them. From germline, CDR1 is SNHLY and CDR2 FYNNEI. Written as DNA, the CDR3 is TGTGCCAGCATATTACAGGGAAAAGTCGCTAATACGCAGTATTTT. This gives the protein CASILQGKVANTQYF.

V usage is TRBV6-5 and J usage is TRBJ1-1; D gene uncertain. The V end lost 5 bases, the J end lost 8 bases, and 12 bases lay between the germline ends. The CDR3 totals 12 residues. Looked up from germline, CDR1 is MNHEY and CDR2 is SVGAGI. CDR3 nucleotide sequence: TGTGCCAGCAGTCCGCGCGGCATCGAAGCTTTCTTT. Translation: CASSPRGIEAFF.

The V gene is TRBV9, the J gene TRBJ2-3, with TRBD2 matching 8 bases. CDR1 is SGDLS, CDR2 YYNGEE, per germline. J gave up 2 bases and V 7 bases, and 6 bases lay outside the gene matches. This CDR3 region has 14 residues. CDR3 coding DNA: TGTGCCAGCCGCGGGAGGTACAACACAGATACGCAGTATTTT. Translating gives CASRGRYNTDTQYF. The entire variable domain, with the rest obtained from reference TRBV9 and TRBJ2-3, is as follows: DSGVTQTPKHLITATGQRVTLRCSPRSGDLSVYWYQQSLDQGLQFLIQYYNGEERAKGNILERFSAQQFPDLHSELNLSSLELGDSALYFCASRGRYNTDTQYFGPGTRLTVL.

The rearrangement joins TRBV2 to TRBJ2-3; 7 nucleotides agree with TRBD2. V was clipped by 6 bases and J by 0 bases; unmatched bases: 12. Germline CDR1 SNHLY, CDR2 FYNNEI. This CDR3 has 17 residues. The CDR3 nucleotides are TGTGCCAGCAGGCCGAAAAGCGGGATTGAGAGCACAGATACGCAGTATTTT. This codes for CASRPKSGIESTDTQYF.

The chain is built from TRBV11-2 and TRBJ2-1; D may be TRBD2 (6 bases). CDR3 length: 14 amino acids. Looked up from germline, CDR1 is SGHAT and CDR2 is FQNNGV. Deletions cut 1 base from V and 8 bases from J, with 12 bases between. The CDR3 DNA follows: TGTGCCAGCAGCTTAGTGGGGGGAATCCATGAGCAGTTCTTC. Translating it yields CASSLVGGIHEQFF.

The table lists this clone with a count of one. V gene TRBV5-4 combines with J gene TRBJ2-5; D possibly corresponds to TRBD2 (6 bases). Germline lookup yields CDR1 SGHNT and CDR2 YYREEE (reference sequence). Deletions cut 4 bases from V and 1 base from J, with 11 bases between. The CDR3 runs 14 residues. CDR3 residues: CASSSTSSQETQYF. CDR3 DNA sequence: TGTGCCAGCAGCAGTACTAGCAGCCAAGAGACCCAGTACTTC.

The V and J genes are TRBV5-4 and TRBJ1-4, with D maybe TRBD1 (5 bases). From germline, CDR1 is SGHNT and CDR2 YYREEE (reference sequence). The CDR3 runs to 16 residues. Trimming took off 4 bases at V and 0 bases at J, with 13 bases between the two ends. CDR3 in amino acids: CASSAGQGTTNEKLFF. The CDR3 region has the DNA TGTGCCAGCAGCGCCGGGCAGGGCACAACTAATGAAAAACTGTTTTTT.

This rearrangement joins TRBV19 to TRBJ2-3; 9 bases map to TRBD1. CDR3 length: 17 amino acids. Germline CDR1 reads LNHDA; CDR2 reads SQIVND (reference sequence). Trimming took 4 bases from V and 6 from J; bases not matched to a gene: 14. The CDR3 loop is CASSTSTGGHPDDTQYF. CDR3 sequence (DNA): TGTGCCAGTAGTACCTCAACAGGGGGCCACCCCGACGATACGCAGTATTTT.

This rearrangement joins TRBV11-1 to TRBJ1-2; D not resolved. Germline assignment: CDR1 SGHAT and CDR2 FQDESV (reference sequence). V was clipped by 5 bases and J by 5 bases, with 9 bases between them. The CDR3 spans 12 residues. CDR3 residues: CASSPTGYGYTF. The CDR3 bases are TGTGCCAGCAGCCCAACCGGGTATGGCTACACCTTC. The full variable domain, in which reference TRBV11-1 and TRBJ1-2 provide the parts outside the CDR3, is EAEVAQSPRYKITEKSQAVAFWCDPISGHATLYWYRQILGQGPELLVQFQDESVVDDSQLPKDRFSAERLKGVDSTLKIQPAELGDSAMYLCASSPTGYGYTFGSGTRLTVV.

This sequence joins TRBV30 and TRBJ1-1; D uncertain. The CDR3 totals 17 residues. The V gene lost 1 base and the J gene lost 3 bases, with 21 bases spanning the gap. Germline CDR1 GTSNPN, CDR2 SVGIG (reference sequence). This chain's CDR3 is CAWSAPRILKKDTEAFF. CDR3 DNA sequence: TGTGCCTGGAGTGCCCCCAGAATCCTCAAAAAGGACACTGAAGCTTTCTTT.

V usage is TRBV2 and J usage is TRBJ1-4; D unresolved. CDR1 and CDR2 (germline): SNHLY, FYNNEI. The length of the CDR3 is 14 residues. Trimming took 3 bases from V and 8 from J, leaving 13 bases between them. In nucleotides, the CDR3 is TGTGCCAGCAGTGACTCCCCCCCCGAAGAAAAACTGTTTTTT. Its translation is CASSDSPPEEKLFF.